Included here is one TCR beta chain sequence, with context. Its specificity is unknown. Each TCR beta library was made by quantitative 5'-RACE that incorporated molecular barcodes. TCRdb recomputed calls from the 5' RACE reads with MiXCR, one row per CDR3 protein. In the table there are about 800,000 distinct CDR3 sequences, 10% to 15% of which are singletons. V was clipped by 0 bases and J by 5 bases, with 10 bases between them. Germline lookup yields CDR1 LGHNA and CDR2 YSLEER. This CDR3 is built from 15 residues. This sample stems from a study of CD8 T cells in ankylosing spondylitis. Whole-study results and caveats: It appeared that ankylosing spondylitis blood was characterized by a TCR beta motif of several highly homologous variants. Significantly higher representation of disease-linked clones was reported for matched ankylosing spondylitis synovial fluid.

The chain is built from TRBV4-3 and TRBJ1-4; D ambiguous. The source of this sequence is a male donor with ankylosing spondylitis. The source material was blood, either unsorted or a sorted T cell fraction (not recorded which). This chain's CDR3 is CASSQDFQKNEKLFF. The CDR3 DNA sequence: TGCGCCAGCAGCCAAGACTTCCAGAAGAATGAAAAACTGTTTTTT.